This T cell receptor beta chain was identified during a study of T cells in Graves' hyperthyroidism and ophthalmopathy. The table lists this clonotype with many counts. The junction departs from the called germline gene at one end, perhaps through a read error. Amplified TCR beta CDR3 regions derived from RNA transcripts. The HTBI primer set served for first-round RT-PCR of the TCR CDR3. TCRdb fed the multiplex PCR reads into MiXCR, producing one record per CDR3 protein. The sample carries about 300,000 distinct CDR3 sequences, roughly a fifth recorded once. The V gene's germline CDR1 is SGHRS and CDR2 YFSETQ. The CDR3 contains 13 residues.

The J gene is TRBJ2-5, the V gene TRBV5-1, with unresolved D. Sequencing input: blood. The receptor was isolated from a man aged 45-65 years with Graves' ophthalmopathy. The CDR3 region is CASSLGPRETQYF. CDR3 DNA sequence: TGTGCCAGCAGCTTAGGCCCTCGAGAGACCCAGTACTTC.